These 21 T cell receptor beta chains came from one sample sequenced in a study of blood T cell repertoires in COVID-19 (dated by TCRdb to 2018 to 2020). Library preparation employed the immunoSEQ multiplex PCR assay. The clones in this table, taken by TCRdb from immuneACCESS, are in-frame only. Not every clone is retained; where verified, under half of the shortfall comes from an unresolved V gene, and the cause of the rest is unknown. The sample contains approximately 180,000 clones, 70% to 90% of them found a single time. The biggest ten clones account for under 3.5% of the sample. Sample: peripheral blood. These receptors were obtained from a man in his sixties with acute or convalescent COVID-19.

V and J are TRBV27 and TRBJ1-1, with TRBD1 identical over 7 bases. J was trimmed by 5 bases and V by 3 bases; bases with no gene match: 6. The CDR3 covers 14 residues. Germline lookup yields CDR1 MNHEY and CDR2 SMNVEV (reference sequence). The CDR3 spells CASSFQGGTTEAFF. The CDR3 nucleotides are TGTGCCAGCAGTTTTCAAGGGGGCACGACTGAAGCTTTCTTT.

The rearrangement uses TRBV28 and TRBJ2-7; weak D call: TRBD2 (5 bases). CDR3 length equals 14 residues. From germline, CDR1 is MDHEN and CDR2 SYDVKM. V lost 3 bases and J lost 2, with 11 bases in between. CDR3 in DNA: TGTGCCAGCAGTTTGGCTAGCTTTACCTACGAGCAGTACTTC. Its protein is CASSLASFTYEQYF.

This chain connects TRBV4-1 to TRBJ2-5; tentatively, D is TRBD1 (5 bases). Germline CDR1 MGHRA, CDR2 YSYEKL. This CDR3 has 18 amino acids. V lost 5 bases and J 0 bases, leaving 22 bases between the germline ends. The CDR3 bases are TGCGCCAGCAGCTTCCTTCTCGAGTGGAGACAGTACCAAGAGACCCAGTACTTC. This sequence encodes CASSFLLEWRQYQETQYF.

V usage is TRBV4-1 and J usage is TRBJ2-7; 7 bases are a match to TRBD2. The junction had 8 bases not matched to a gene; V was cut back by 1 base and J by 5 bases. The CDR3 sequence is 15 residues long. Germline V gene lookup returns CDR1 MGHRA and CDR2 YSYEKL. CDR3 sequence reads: CASSQATSASDEQYF. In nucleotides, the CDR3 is TGCGCCAGCAGCCAAGCCACTAGCGCGAGCGACGAGCAGTACTTC.

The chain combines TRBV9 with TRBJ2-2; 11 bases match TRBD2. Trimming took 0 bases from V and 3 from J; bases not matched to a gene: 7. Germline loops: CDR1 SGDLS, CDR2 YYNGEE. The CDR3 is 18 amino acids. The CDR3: CASSVGLAGYRDTGELFF. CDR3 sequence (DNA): TGTGCCAGCAGCGTAGGACTAGCGGGATATCGGGACACCGGGGAGCTGTTTTTT.

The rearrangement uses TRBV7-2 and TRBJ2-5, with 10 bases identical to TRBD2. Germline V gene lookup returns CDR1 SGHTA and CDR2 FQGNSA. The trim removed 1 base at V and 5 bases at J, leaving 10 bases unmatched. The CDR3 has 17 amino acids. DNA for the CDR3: TGTGCCAGCAGCTTAGAAGGTAGATCTAGCGGGAGTGAGACCCAGTACTTC. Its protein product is CASSLEGRSSGSETQYF.

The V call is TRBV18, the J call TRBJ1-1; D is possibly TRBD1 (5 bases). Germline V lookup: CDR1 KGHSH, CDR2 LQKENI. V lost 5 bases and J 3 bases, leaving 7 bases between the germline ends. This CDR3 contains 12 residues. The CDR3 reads CASSRGYTEAFF. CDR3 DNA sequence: TGTGCCAGCTCAAGGGGTTACACTGAAGCTTTCTTT.

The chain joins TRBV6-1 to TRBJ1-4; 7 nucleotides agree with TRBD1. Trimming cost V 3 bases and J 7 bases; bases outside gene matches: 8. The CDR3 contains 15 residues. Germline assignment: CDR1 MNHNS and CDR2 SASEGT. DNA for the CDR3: TGTGCCAGCAGTGAGTCCGGGACAGTTGGTGAAAAACTGTTTTTT. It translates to CASSESGTVGEKLFF.

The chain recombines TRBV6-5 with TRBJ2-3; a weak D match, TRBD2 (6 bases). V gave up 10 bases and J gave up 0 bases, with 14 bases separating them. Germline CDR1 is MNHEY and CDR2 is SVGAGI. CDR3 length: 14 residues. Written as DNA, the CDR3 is TGTGCCATCGGGCGGGGAACTAGCACAGATACGCAGTATTTT. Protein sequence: CAIGRGTSTDTQYF.

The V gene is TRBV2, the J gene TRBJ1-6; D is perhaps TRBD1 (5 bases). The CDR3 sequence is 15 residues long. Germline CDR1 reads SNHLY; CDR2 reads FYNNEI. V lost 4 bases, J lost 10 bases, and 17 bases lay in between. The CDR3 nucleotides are TGTGCCAGCAGTGGGCGCCAGCAGGGCAAATCACCCCTCCACTTT. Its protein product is CASSGRQQGKSPLHF.

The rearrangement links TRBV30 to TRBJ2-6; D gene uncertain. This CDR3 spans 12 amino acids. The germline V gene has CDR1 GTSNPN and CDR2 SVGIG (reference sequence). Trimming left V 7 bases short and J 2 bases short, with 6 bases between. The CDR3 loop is CALETGANVLTF. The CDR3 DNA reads TGTGCCTTGGAGACTGGGGCCAACGTCCTGACTTTC.

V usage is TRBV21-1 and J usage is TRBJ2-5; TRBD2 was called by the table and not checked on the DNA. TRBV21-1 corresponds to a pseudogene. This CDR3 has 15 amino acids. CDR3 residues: CASSKLSRRQETQYF. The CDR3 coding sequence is TGTGCCAGCAGCAAACTGTCCCGGAGGCAAGAGACCCAGTACTTC.

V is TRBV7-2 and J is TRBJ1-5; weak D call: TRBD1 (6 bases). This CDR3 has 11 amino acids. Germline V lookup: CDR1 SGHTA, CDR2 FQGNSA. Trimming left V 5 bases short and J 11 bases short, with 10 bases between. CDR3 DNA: TGTGCCAGCAGCACAGGGAATTCCCAGCATTTT. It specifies CASSTGNSQHF. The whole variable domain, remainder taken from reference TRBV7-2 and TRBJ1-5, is GAGVSQSPSNKVTEKGKDVELRCDPISGHTALYWYRQSLGQGLEFLIYFQGNSAPDKSGLPSDRFSAERTGGSVSTLTIQRTQQEDSAVYLCASSTGNSQHFGDGTRLSIL.

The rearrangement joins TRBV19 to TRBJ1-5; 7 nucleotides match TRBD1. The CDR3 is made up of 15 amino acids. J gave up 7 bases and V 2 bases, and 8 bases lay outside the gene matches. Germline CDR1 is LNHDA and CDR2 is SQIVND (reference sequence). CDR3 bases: TGTGCCAGTAGTATAAGACAGGGTCAGGGGCAGCCCCAGCATTTT. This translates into CASSIRQGQGQPQHF.

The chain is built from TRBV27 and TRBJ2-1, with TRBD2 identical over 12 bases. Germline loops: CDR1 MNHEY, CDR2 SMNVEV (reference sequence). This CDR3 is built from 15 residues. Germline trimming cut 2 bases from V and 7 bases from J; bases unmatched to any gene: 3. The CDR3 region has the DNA TGTGCCAGCAGTTTAAGAACTAGCGGGAGGAATGAGCAGTTCTTC. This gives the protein CASSLRTSGRNEQFF.

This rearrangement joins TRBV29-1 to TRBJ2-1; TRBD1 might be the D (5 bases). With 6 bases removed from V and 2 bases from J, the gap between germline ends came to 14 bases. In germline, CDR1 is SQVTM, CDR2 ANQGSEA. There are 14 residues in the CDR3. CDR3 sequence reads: CSVDDSMTYNEQFF. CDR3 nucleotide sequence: TGCAGCGTCGATGACAGCATGACCTACAATGAGCAGTTCTTC.

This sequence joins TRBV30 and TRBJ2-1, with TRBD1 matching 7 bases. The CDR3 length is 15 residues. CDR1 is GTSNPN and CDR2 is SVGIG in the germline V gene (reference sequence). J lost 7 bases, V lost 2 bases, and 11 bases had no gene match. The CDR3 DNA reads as TGTGCCTGGAGTCACCTCGGACAGGTCTCGAATGAGCAGTTCTTC. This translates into CAWSHLGQVSNEQFF.

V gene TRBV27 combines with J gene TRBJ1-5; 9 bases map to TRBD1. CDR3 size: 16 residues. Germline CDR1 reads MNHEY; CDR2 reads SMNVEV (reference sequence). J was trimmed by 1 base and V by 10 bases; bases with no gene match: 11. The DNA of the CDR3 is TGTGCCATCTCCCCGGGACAGGGAGTAAGCAATCAGCCCCAGCATTTT. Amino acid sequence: CAISPGQGVSNQPQHF.

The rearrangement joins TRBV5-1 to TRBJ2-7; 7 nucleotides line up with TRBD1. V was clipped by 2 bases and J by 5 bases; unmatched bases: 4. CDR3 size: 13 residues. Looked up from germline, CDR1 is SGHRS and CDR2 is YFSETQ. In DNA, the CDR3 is TGCGCCAGCAGCTTACAAGGGGGCAACGAGCAGTACTTC. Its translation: CASSLQGGNEQYF.

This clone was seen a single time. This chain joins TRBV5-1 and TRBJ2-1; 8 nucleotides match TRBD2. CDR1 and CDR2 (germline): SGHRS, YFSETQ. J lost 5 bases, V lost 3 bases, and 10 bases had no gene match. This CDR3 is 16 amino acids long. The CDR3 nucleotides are TGCGCCAGCAGCTCGGGTCTAGCGGGCTTACACAATGAGCAGTTCTTC. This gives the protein CASSSGLAGLHNEQFF.

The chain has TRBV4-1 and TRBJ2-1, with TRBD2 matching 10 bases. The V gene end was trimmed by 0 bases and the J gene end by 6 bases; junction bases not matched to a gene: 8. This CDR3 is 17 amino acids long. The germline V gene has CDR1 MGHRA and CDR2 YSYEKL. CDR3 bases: TGCGCCAGCAGCCAAGACCGGCTAGCGGGAGTCCGCAATGAGCAGTTCTTC. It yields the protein CASSQDRLAGVRNEQFF.